The clone carrying this TCR beta chain appeared once. How the authors handled the data: Reference gene primer amplification gave estimated nucleated cell counts. The repertoire was sequenced with immunoSEQ multiplex PCR; TCRdb's copy has only in-frame clones and lacks some. That table furnishes V, J and clone size, whereas the DNA furnished D and trimming. The data show around 120,000 clones, around 86% seen once. V was pared by 2 bases and J by 4 bases, with 7 bases of the junction left unmatched. Germline assignment: CDR1 SEHNR and CDR2 FQNEAQ (reference sequence). This CDR3 spans 16 amino acids. The sample belongs to a study of blood T cell repertoires in COVID-19. Study-level information: Sites in the United States, Italy and Spain provided acute and convalescent COVID-19 samples. T cells, B-cell-depleted T cells, or PBMCs supplied cDNA or gDNA.

Sequenced input: peripheral blood. This receptor was identified in a man older than 75 with acute or convalescent COVID-19. The chain couples TRBV7-9 to TRBJ2-3; 9 positions agree with TRBD1. CDR3 loop: CASSLRATGGADTQYF. The CDR3 coding sequence is TGTGCCAGCAGCTTACGGGCGACAGGGGGGGCAGATACGCAGTATTTT.